The text below deals with one T cell receptor beta chain. Its antigen is undetermined. These data come from a study of cytomegalovirus exposure and HLA in healthy donors. Primers: 60 Vbeta forward and 13 Jbeta reverse. The protocol was immunoSEQ multiplex PCR, while the TCRdb copy is restricted to in-frame clones and leaves out a portion. This table holds 90,000 to 120,000 clones, over 75% found once. Findings and caveats of the study: Per a prior analysis, the majority of TCR beta V segments were productive roughly 90% or roughly 30% of the time.

V lost 4 bases and J lost 2, with 15 bases in between. CDR1 and CDR2 from the germline V gene are LNHNV and YYDKDF (reference sequence). The CDR3 loop spans 15 amino acids. This chain connects TRBV15 to TRBJ2-7, with D tentatively TRBD1 (5 bases). The sample comprised PBMCs. This clonotype originated in a woman between 18 and 30 years old in good health and CMV-seropositive. CDR3 protein: CATSTTRASTYEQYF. In nucleotides, the CDR3 is TGTGCCACCAGCACAACCAGGGCCTCCACCTACGAGCAGTACTTC.